One and the same sample provided the 15 T cell receptor beta chains below, sequenced in a study of blood T cell repertoires in COVID-19 (dated by TCRdb to about 2020). Library method: the immunoSEQ multiplex PCR assay. Sourced from immuneACCESS, this table was stored by TCRdb with only in-frame sequences that have V and J called. A share of the clones is absent; for the studies checked, an unresolved V gene accounts for under half, and the remainder has no known explanation. This sample holds around 150,000 clones; approximately 80% were observed only once. Approximately 6.1% of the sample is taken by the ten largest. The sequencing input was peripheral blood. The source of these receptors is a human donor in a cohort sampled during active COVID-19.

The chain couples TRBV15 to TRBJ2-3; TRBD2 agrees at 12 bases. V lost 3 bases and J lost 5; bases outside the gene matches: 6. This CDR3 has 16 amino acids. Germline V gene data show CDR1 as LNHNV and CDR2 as YYDKDF (reference sequence). CDR3 nucleotide sequence: TGTGCCACCAGCAGTCAGACTAGCGGGGGCCGAGATACGCAGTATTTT. The encoded protein is CATSSQTSGGRDTQYF.

CDR3 residues: CASSLARKDGYTF. CDR3 bases: TGTGCCAGCAGCTTAGCGCGTAAAGATGGCTACACCTTC. The chain recombines TRBV7-2 with TRBJ1-2; D uncertain. This CDR3 is 13 amino acids long. V lost 0 bases and J lost 6, with 8 bases in between. Germline V gene sequence: CDR1 SGHTA, CDR2 FQGNSA.

This chain links TRBV4-3 with TRBJ2-7; TRBD2 aligns across 8 bases. Trimming cost V 1 base and J 3 bases; bases outside gene matches: 5. Germline CDR1 reads LGHNA; CDR2 reads YSLEER. This CDR3 has 15 amino acids. Here the CDR3 reads CASSQGSGGLYEQYF. The CDR3 DNA is TGCGCCAGCAGCCAAGGATCGGGGGGGCTCTACGAGCAGTACTTC.

This clone was seen a single time. The rearrangement joins TRBV5-1 to TRBJ1-1, with D unclear. V lost 4 bases, J lost 2 bases, and 12 bases lay in between. This CDR3 comprises 14 residues. Germline loops: CDR1 SGHRS, CDR2 YFSETQ. The CDR3 coding sequence is TGCGCCAGCAGCCCTCAGTTGCAAAACACTGAAGCTTTCTTT. Translation gives CASSPQLQNTEAFF.

V is TRBV2 and J is TRBJ1-3, with D unclear. Germline lookup yields CDR1 SNHLY and CDR2 FYNNEI. V lost 2 bases and J 4 bases, leaving 15 bases between the germline ends. The CDR3 spans 16 residues. As DNA, the CDR3 is TGTGCCAGCAGTGAATTAAGTCAGAAGATGGGAAACACCATATATTTT. It encodes CASSELSQKMGNTIYF.

This clone was recorded once. This chain connects TRBV18 to TRBJ2-2; tentative D call: TRBD1 (5 bases). The CDR3 is made up of 16 amino acids. V shed 2 bases and J shed 1 base, with 11 bases lying between them. CDR1 and CDR2 (germline): KGHSH, LQKENI. The CDR3: CASSPGQGLNTGELFF. The CDR3 DNA sequence: TGTGCCAGCTCACCAGGACAAGGCCTGAACACCGGGGAGCTGTTTTTT.

This clone was detected once. Distinct nucleotide sequences in the sample also encode this CDR3. The chain links TRBV20-1 to TRBJ2-1; TRBD2 is a possible D gene (6 bases). CDR1 DFQATT and CDR2 SNEGSKA come from the germline V gene (reference sequence). The V and J ends lost 0 bases and 10 bases respectively, with 7 bases between them. This CDR3 region has 11 residues. CDR3 bases: TGCAGTGCTAGAGATGGAGGGGAGCAGTTCTTC. Translated, it gives CSARDGGEQFF.

V is TRBV11-2 and J is TRBJ2-5, with 10 nucleotides matching TRBD2. Trimming removed 5 bases from V and 9 bases from J; junction bases left unmatched: 18. This CDR3 region has 17 residues. Germline V gives CDR1 SGHAT, CDR2 FQNNGV. The DNA of the CDR3 is TGTGCCAGCAGCCTGGCGCTAGCGGGGGCCGGAGCGGTCGCCCAGTACTTC. It specifies CASSLALAGAGAVAQYF.

The rearrangement links TRBV7-2 to TRBJ2-1; TRBD2 might be the D (6 bases). From germline, CDR1 is SGHTA and CDR2 FQGNSA. The CDR3 loop spans 15 amino acids. Trimming stripped 3 bases from V and 9 bases from J, with 18 bases between. CDR3 sequence: CASSLGLGGLGEQFF. The DNA of the CDR3 is TGTGCCAGCAGCTTGGGGCTGGGGGGTTTAGGTGAGCAGTTCTTC.

This clone was observed a handful of times. The CDR3 DNA reads TGTGCCAGCAGCCAATCGGGACAAGGCGATGAGCAGTTCTTC. Its translation is CASSQSGQGDEQFF. V usage is TRBV16 and J usage is TRBJ2-1; possible D gene TRBD1, 6 bases. The V gene lost 0 bases and the J gene lost 8 bases, with 11 bases spanning the gap. CDR3 length equals 14 residues. In germline, CDR1 is KGHSY, CDR2 FQNENV.

V gene TRBV5-6 combines with J gene TRBJ1-3; D call uncertain. Germline assignment: CDR1 SGHDT and CDR2 YYEEEE. CDR3 length equals 15 residues. Trimming removed 0 bases at V and 0 bases at J, with 7 bases between. In DNA form, the CDR3 reads TGTGCCAGCAGCTTGGGGGAGAACTCTGGAAACACCATATATTTT. Its translation: CASSLGENSGNTIYF.

J is TRBJ1-6 and V is TRBV29-1, with 8 bases matching TRBD1. From germline, CDR1 is SQVTM and CDR2 ANQGSEA. This CDR3 is 15 amino acids long. V gave up 4 bases and J gave up 5 bases; unmatched junction bases: 7. For the CDR3, the DNA is TGCAGCGTTGTGGACAGGGTCCCCGATAATTCACCCCTCCACTTT. Protein sequence: CSVVDRVPDNSPLHF.

In DNA form, the CDR3 reads TGTGCCAGCATCAAGACCGGGACAGGGAGGAATGAGCAGTTCTTC. Translation: CASIKTGTGRNEQFF. The V gene is TRBV5-6, the J gene TRBJ2-1, with TRBD1 matching 9 bases. With 6 bases clipped from V and 7 bases from J, the junction kept 11 bases outside the gene matches. In germline, CDR1 is SGHDT, CDR2 YYEEEE. This CDR3 is built from 15 residues.

Of note for this clone: Different DNA sequences within this sample yield the same CDR3. V and J are TRBV7-2 and TRBJ1-2; D is unresolved. The CDR3 covers 14 residues. The germline V gene has CDR1 SGHTA and CDR2 FQGNSA. Trimming cost V 1 base and J 4 bases, with 10 bases left between them. Written as DNA, the CDR3 is TGTGCCAGCAGCTTAGATCGGCGGTCCTATGGCTACACCTTC. Translating gives CASSLDRRSYGYTF.

The rearrangement links TRBV7-8 to TRBJ1-5; 7 bases fit TRBD1. The CDR3 length is 20 residues. The germline V gene has CDR1 SGHVS and CDR2 FQNEAQ. The V segment lost 5 bases and the J segment 2 bases; nucleotides outside the gene matches: 21. The CDR3 DNA reads TGTGCCAGCAGCACACACAACCGGGACAGATTCTCTGGGGGCAATCAGCCCCAGCATTTT. It codes for CASSTHNRDRFSGGNQPQHF.